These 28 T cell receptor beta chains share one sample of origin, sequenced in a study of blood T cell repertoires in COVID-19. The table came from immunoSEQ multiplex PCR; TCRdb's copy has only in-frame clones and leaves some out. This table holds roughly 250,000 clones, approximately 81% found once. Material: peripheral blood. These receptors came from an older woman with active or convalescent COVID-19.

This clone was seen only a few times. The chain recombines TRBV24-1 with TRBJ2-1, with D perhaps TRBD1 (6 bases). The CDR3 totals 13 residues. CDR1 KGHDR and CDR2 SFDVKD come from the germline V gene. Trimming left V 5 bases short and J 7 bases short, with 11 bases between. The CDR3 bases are TGTGCCACCAGTGGGAACAGGGTGAATGAGCAGTTCTTC. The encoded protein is CATSGNRVNEQFF.

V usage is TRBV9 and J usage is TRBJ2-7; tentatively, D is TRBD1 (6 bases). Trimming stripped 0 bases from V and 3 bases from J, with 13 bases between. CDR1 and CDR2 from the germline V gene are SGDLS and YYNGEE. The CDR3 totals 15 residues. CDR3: CASSVDLDSVYEQYF. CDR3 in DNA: TGTGCCAGCAGCGTAGACCTGGACAGCGTCTACGAGCAGTACTTC. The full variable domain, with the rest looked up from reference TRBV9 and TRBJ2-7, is DSGVTQTPKHLITATGQRVTLRCSPRSGDLSVYWYQQSLDQGLQFLIQYYNGEERAKGNILERFSAQQFPDLHSELNLSSLELGDSALYFCASSVDLDSVYEQYFGPGTRLTVT.

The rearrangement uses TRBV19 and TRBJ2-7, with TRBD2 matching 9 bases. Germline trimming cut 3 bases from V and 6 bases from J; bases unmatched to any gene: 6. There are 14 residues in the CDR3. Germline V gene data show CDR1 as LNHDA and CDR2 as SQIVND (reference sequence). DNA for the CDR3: TGTGCCAGTAGTATTAGCGGGGGAGTAGTCGAGCAGTACTTC. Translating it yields CASSISGGVVEQYF.

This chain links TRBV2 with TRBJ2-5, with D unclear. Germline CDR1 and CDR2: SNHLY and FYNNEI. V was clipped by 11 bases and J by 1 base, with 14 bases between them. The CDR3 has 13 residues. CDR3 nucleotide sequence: TGTGCCTCAGTCAGGTTTCTCCAAGAGACCCAGTACTTC. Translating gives CASVRFLQETQYF.

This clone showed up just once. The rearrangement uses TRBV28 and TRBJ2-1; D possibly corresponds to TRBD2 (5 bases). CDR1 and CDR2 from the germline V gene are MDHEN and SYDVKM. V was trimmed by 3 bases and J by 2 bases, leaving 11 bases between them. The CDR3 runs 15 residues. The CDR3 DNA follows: TGTGCCAGCAGTTTGGCTCGGAGGCCCTACAATGAGCAGTTCTTC. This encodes CASSLARRPYNEQFF.

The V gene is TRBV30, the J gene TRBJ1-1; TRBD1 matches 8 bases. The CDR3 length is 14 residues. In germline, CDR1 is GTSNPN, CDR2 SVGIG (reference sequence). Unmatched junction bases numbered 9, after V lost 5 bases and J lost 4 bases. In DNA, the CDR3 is TGTGCCTGGGCTGGGGGACAGGTGATCACTGAAGCTTTCTTT. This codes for CAWAGGQVITEAFF.

CDR3 in amino acids: CATMVWTGSYNEQFF. For the CDR3, the DNA is TGTGCCACCATGGTTTGGACAGGATCCTACAATGAGCAGTTCTTC. This chain uses TRBV3-1 (or the pseudogene TRBV3-2) with TRBJ2-1, with TRBD1 identical over 7 bases. Germline loops: CDR1 LGHDT, CDR2 YNNKEL (reference sequence). Germline trimming cut 10 bases from V and 1 base from J; bases unmatched to any gene: 10. The CDR3 extends over 15 amino acids.

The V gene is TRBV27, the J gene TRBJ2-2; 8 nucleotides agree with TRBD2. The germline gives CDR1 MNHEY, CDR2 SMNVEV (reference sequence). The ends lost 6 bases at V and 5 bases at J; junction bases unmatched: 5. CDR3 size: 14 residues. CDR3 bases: TGTGCCAGCAGGGGGACTAGGGGGACCGGGGAGCTGTTTTTT. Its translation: CASRGTRGTGELFF.

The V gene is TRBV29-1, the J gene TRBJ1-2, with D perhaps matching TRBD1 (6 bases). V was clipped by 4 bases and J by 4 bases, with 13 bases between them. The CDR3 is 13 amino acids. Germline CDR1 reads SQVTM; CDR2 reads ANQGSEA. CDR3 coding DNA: TGCAGCGTTGCGGCGGGGGCCTCCTATGGCTACACCTTC. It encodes CSVAAGASYGYTF.

The CDR3 spells CASSLTGQGYGEQFF. The CDR3 DNA follows: TGTGCCAGCAGCTTAACGGGACAGGGGTACGGTGAGCAGTTCTTC. The chain is built from TRBV7-2 and TRBJ2-1; TRBD1 aligns across 10 bases. There are 15 residues in the CDR3. The V gene end was trimmed by 2 bases and the J gene end by 9 bases; junction bases not matched to a gene: 7. The V gene's germline CDR1 is SGHTA and CDR2 FQGNSA.

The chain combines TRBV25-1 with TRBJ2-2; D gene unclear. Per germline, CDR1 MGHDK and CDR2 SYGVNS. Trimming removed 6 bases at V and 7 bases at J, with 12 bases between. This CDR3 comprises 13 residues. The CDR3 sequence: CASREEVSGELFF. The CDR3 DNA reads TGTGCCAGCAGAGAGGAAGTTAGCGGGGAGCTGTTTTTT.

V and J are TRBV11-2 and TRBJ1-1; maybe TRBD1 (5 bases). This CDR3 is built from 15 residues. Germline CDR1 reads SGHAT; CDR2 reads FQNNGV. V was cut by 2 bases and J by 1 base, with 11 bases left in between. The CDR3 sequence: CASSLSTRENTEAFF. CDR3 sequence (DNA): TGTGCCAGCAGCTTATCTACCAGGGAGAACACTGAAGCTTTCTTT.

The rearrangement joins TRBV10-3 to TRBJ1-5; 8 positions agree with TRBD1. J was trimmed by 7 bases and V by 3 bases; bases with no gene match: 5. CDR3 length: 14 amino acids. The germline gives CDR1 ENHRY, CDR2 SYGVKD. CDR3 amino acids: CAISERTGQQPQHF. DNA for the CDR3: TGTGCCATCAGTGAAAGGACAGGGCAGCAGCCCCAGCATTTT.

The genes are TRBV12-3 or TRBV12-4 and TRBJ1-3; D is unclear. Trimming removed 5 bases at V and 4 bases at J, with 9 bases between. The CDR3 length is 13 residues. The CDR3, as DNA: TGTGCCAGCAGTCGCAGGCCCGGAAACACCATATATTTT. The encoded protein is CASSRRPGNTIYF.

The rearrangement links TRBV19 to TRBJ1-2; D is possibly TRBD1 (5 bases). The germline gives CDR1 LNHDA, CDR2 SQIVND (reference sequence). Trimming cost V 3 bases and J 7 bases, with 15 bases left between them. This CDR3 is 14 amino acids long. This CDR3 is CASSIWRDWGGYTF. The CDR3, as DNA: TGTGCCAGTAGTATTTGGCGGGACTGGGGTGGCTACACCTTC.

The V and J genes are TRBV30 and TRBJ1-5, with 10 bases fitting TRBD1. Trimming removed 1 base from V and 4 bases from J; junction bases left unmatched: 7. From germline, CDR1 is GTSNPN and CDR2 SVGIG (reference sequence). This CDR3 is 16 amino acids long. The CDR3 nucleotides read TGTGCCTGGAGTGCGCGGGGACAGGGGACAAATCAGCCCCAGCATTTT. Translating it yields CAWSARGQGTNQPQHF. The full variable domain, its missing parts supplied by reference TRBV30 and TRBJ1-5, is SQTIHQWPATLVQPVGSPLSLECTVEGTSNPNLYWYRQAAGRGLQLLFYSVGIGQISSEVPQNLSASRPQDRQFILSSKKLLLSDSGFYLCAWSARGQGTNQPQHFGDGTRLSIL.

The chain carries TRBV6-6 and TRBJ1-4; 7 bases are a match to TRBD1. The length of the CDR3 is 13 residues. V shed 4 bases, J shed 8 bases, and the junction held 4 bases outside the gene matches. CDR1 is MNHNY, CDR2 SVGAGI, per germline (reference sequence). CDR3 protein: CASSFQTGEKLFF. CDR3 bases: TGTGCCAGCAGTTTCCAGACAGGGGAAAAACTGTTTTTT.

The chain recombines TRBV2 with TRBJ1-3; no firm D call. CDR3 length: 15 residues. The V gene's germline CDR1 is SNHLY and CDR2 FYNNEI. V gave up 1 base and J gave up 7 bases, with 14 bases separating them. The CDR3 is CASSEEWLAGNTIYF. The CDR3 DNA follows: TGTGCCAGCAGTGAAGAGTGGCTGGCGGGGAACACCATATATTTT.

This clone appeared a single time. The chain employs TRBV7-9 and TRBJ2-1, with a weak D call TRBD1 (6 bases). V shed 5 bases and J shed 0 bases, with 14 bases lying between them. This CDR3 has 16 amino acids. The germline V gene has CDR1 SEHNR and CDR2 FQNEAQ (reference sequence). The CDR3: CASSSDRRSSYNEQFF. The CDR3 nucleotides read TGTGCCAGCAGCAGCGACAGGCGAAGCTCCTACAATGAGCAGTTCTTC.

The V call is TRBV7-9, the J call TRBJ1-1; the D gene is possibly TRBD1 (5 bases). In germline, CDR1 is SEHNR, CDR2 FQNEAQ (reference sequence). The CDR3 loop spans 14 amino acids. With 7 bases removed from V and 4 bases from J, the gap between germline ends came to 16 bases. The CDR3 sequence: CASILGAGSTEAFF. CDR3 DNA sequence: TGTGCCAGCATCCTAGGGGCAGGCAGCACTGAAGCTTTCTTT.

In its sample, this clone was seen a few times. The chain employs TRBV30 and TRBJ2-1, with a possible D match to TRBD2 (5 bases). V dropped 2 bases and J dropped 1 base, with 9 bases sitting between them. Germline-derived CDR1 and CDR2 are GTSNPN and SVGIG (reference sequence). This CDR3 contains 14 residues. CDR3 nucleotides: TGTGCCTGGAGTTGGGCGGGTTCCTACAATGAGCAGTTCTTC. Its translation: CAWSWAGSYNEQFF. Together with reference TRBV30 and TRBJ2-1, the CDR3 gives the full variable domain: SQTIHQWPATLVQPVGSPLSLECTVEGTSNPNLYWYRQAAGRGLQLLFYSVGIGQISSEVPQNLSASRPQDRQFILSSKKLLLSDSGFYLCAWSWAGSYNEQFFGPGTRLTVL.

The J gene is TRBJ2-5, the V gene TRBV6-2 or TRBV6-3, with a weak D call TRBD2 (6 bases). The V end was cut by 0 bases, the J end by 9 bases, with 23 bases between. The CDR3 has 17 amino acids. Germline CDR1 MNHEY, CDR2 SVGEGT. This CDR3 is CASSYSRRLDLRGAQYF. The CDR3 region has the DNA TGTGCCAGCAGTTACTCTAGACGACTAGACCTAAGGGGAGCCCAGTACTTC.

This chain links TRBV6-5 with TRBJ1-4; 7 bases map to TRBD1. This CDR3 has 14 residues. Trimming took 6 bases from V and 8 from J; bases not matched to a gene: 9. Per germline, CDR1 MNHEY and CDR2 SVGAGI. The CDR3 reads CASRLGQAGEKLFF. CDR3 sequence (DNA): TGTGCCAGCAGACTTGGACAGGCTGGAGAAAAACTGTTTTTT.

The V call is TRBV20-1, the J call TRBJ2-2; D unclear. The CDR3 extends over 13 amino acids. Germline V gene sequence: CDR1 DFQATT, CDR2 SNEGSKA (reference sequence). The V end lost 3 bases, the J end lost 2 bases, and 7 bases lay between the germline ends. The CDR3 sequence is CSASHRNTGELFF. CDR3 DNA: TGCAGTGCTAGTCACAGAAACACCGGGGAGCTGTTTTTT.

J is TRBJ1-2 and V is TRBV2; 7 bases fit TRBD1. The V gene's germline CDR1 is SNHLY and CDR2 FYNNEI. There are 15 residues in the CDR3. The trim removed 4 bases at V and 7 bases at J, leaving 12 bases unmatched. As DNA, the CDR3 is TGTGCCAGCAGTGGGAATAGACAGGGTATTACTGGCTACACCTTC. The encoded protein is CASSGNRQGITGYTF. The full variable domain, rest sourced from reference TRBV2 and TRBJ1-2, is EPEVTQTPSHQVTQMGQEVILRCVPISNHLYFYWYRQILGQKVEFLVSFYNNEISEKSEIFDDQFSVERPDGSNFTLKIRSTKLEDSAMYFCASSGNRQGITGYTFGSGTRLTVV.

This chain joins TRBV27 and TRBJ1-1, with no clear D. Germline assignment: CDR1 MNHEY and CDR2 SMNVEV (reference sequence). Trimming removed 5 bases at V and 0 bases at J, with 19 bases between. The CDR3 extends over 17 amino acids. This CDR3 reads CASSPSAGSLMNTEAFF. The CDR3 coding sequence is TGTGCCAGCAGTCCCTCGGCGGGGTCCCTTATGAACACTGAAGCTTTCTTT.

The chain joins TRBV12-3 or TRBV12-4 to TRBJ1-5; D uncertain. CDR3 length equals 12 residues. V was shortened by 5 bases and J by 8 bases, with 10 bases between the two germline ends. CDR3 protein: CASSILAEPQHF. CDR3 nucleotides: TGTGCCAGCAGTATATTGGCTGAGCCCCAGCATTTT.

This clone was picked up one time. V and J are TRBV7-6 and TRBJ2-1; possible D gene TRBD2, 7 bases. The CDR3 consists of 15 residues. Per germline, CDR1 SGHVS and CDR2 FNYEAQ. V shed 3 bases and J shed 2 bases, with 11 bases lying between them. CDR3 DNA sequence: TGTGCCAGCAGCTTTGGGGGGGCGGCCTACAATGAGCAGTTCTTC. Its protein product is CASSFGGAAYNEQFF.